Listed below are T cell receptor beta chains from one sample, sequenced in a study of T-cell reconstitution after alpha-beta-depleted transplantation in children. TCRdb passed the PCR reads through MiXCR, listing each CDR3 protein once. The table lists 500,000 or so distinct CDR3 sequences, 32% of them singletons. Sequencing used PBMCs from the stem cell graft donor, obtained from the stem cell graft. The receptors shown here come from a human donor who donated a stem cell graft to a child with aplastic anemia. Both conserved end residues are part of each CDR3. A D gene is named only where the DNA matches it firmly. Clone size, where shown, is once, few, many, or a class for clones that have expanded.

TRBD1	.	TRBJ2-3	TRBV29-1	TGCAGCGAAAGACAGGGGGCCAGCGATACGCAGTATTTT	CSERQGASDTQYF
.	.	TRBJ2-1	TRBV7-2	TGTGCCAGCAGCCCAGTGGGGGACTTCCTTGCAAGAACCGAGCAGTTCTTC	CASSPVGDFLARTEQFF
.	.	TRBJ1-1	TRBV27	TGTGCCAGCAGTTCAGGGTGGGGGTTTGAAGCTTTCTTT	CASSSGWGFEAFF
.	.	TRBJ2-7	TRBV11-2	TGTGCCAGCAGCTTCATGGGGCGCACCTACGAGCAGTACTTC	CASSFMGRTYEQYF
TRBD2	.	TRBJ2-5	TRBV5-1	TGCGCCAGCAGCGACGGACTAGCGGGGTTACGGGAGACCCAGTACTTC	CASSDGLAGLRETQYF
TRBD1	.	TRBJ2-4	TRBV28	TGTGCCAGCAGTCGACAGGGAAGTGACATTCAGTACTTC	CASSRQGSDIQYF
.	.	TRBJ1-5	TRBV30	TGTGCCTGGAGTTGGGGGGCTGACCAGCCCCAGCATTTT	CAWSWGADQPQHF
TRBD1	.	TRBJ1-5	TRBV5-6	TGTGCCAGCAGCCGGAGACAGGGGCATCAGCCCCAGCATTTT	CASSRRQGHQPQHF
.	.	TRBJ1-4	TRBV6-5	TGTGCCAGCAGTTCCGGGGCGTACCCTAATGAAAAACTGTTTTTT	CASSSGAYPNEKLFF
.	.	TRBJ1-3	TRBV6-2/TRBV6-3	TGTGCCAGCAGCCCTGTGGGGCGAAGCTCTGGAAACACCATATATTTT	CASSPVGRSSGNTIYF
.	few	TRBJ2-5	TRBV4-2	TGTGCCAGCAGCCAAGATAGGGAGACCCAGTACTTC	CASSQDRETQYF
.	few	TRBJ1-1	TRBV12-3/TRBV12-4	TGTGCCAGCAGCCTCGTGGGGGTGGATACTGAAGCTTTCTTT	CASSLVGVDTEAFF
TRBD1	.	TRBJ1-2	TRBV12-3/TRBV12-4	TGTGCCAGCAGTTGGGGGACAGCCTATGGCTACACCTTC	CASSWGTAYGYTF
.	.	TRBJ1-3	TRBV4-2	TGTGCCAGCAGCCAAGATAGGGGAGTCCTCTCTGGAAACACCATATATTTT	CASSQDRGVLSGNTIYF
.	few	TRBJ2-1	TRBV27	TGTGCCAGCAGTTTAGGTCCATTGTCAAATGAGCAGTTCTTC	CASSLGPLSNEQFF
TRBD1	few	TRBJ2-7	TRBV30	TGTGCCTGGACTCGGGACAGGCGGTACGAGCAGTACTTC	CAWTRDRRYEQYF
TRBD1	once	TRBJ2-1	TRBV12-3/TRBV12-4	TGTGCCAGCAGCCACCGACAGGGCTCCTACAATGAGCAGTTCTTC	CASSHRQGSYNEQFF
TRBD1	many	TRBJ1-6	TRBV15	TGTGCCACCAGCAGAGAGGCGGGACAGGGGGCGAATTCACCCCTCCACTTT	CATSREAGQGANSPLHF
TRBD2	.	TRBJ2-1	TRBV7-9	TGTGCCACCGACTCCATAGCGGGAGTGCCGGGAGAGCAGTTCTTC	CATDSIAGVPGEQFF
.	once	TRBJ1-2	TRBV20-1	TGCAGTGCTAGAGATCGCGGGGATCGCTATGGCTACACCTTC	CSARDRGDRYGYTF
TRBD1	few	TRBJ2-5	TRBV7-9	TGTGCCAGCAGCTTAATCCCACAGGGGCAGGAGACCCAGTACTTC	CASSLIPQGQETQYF
.	.	TRBJ1-1	TRBV6-5	TGTGCCAGCAGTTACTCGACAGGAGCCTGGGCTGAAGCTTTCTTT	CASSYSTGAWAEAFF
.	few	TRBJ1-2	TRBV5-6	TGTGCCAGCAGCCTACTAACCGGGCGCTCCCTAGGTGGCTACACCTTC	CASSLLTGRSLGGYTF
.	few	TRBJ2-7	TRBV29-1	TGCAGCGCCCGGGAAACGACCTACGAGCAGTACTTC	CSARETTYEQYF